Below are 14 T cell receptor beta chains sequenced from a single sample in a study of a mutant IDH1 vaccine in newly diagnosed glioma. Time point denoted: baseline, week 1 (first vaccination visit). Treatment described: pre-vaccination baseline after standard-of-care therapy. Data came from immunoSEQ multiplex PCR; TCRdb stores just in-frame clones and leaves some out. The sample records 85,000 to 100,000 clones, 85% to 90% being singletons. The specimen was PBMCs, collected from a glioma patient treated with radiotherapy, temozolomide or both. The receptors were gathered from a woman between 50 and 59 years old with glioma.

The chain is built from TRBV18 and TRBJ1-5; 9 bases align to TRBD1. From germline, CDR1 is KGHSH and CDR2 LQKENI. The CDR3 runs 14 residues. V gave up 6 bases and J gave up 4 bases; unmatched junction bases: 4. CDR3: CASSWTGDNQPQHF. The DNA for the CDR3 is TGTGCCAGCTCCTGGACAGGGGATAATCAGCCCCAGCATTTT.

The chain uses TRBV2 and TRBJ2-5, with D perhaps TRBD1 (7 bases). The DNA matches TRBJ2-7 better at its end, which makes the J call doubtful. Germline assignment: CDR1 SNHLY and CDR2 FYNNEI. This CDR3 contains 15 residues. CDR3 in amino acids: CASSPGGRVSYEQYF. CDR3 sequence (DNA): TGTGCCAGCAGTCCAGGGGGGCGGGTCTCCTACGAGCAGTACTTC.

CDR3 coding DNA: TGTGCCAGTACCTCCCCCGCAGTGGGGCATGAAAAACTGTTTTTT. Translating gives CASTSPAVGHEKLFF. J is TRBJ1-4 and V is TRBV19; possible D gene TRBD1, 5 bases. The CDR3 spans 15 residues. Germline V gene sequence: CDR1 LNHDA, CDR2 SQIVND (reference sequence). V lost 7 bases and J lost 6, with 18 bases in between.

V gene TRBV19 combines with J gene TRBJ2-7; D gene uncertain. CDR1 is LNHDA and CDR2 is SQIVND in the germline V gene (reference sequence). Trimming shortened V by 5 bases and J by 5 bases, and 13 bases separated the two germline ends. This CDR3 comprises 13 residues. The CDR3 here is CASSSQVLDEQYF. The CDR3 nucleotides are TGTGCCAGTAGTTCCCAGGTTCTGGACGAGCAGTACTTC.

In its sample, this clone was seen a few times. The V and J genes are TRBV4-2 and TRBJ2-3, with 10 bases lining up with TRBD2. This CDR3 spans 18 amino acids. The ends lost 0 bases at V and 5 bases at J; junction bases unmatched: 11. Germline CDR1 and CDR2: LGHNA and YNFKEQ. CDR3 DNA: TGTGCCAGCAGCCAAGATGGGGCTAGCGGGAGCGGGGGAGATACGCAGTATTTT. It encodes CASSQDGASGSGGDTQYF.

The chain employs TRBV19 and TRBJ1-3; D perhaps matches TRBD1 (6 bases). In germline, CDR1 is LNHDA, CDR2 SQIVND (reference sequence). The V end lost 8 bases, the J end lost 2 bases, and 10 bases lay between the germline ends. The CDR3 has 13 residues. The CDR3 protein is CASEGQTGNTIYF. The CDR3 DNA reads TGTGCCAGTGAGGGACAAACTGGAAACACCATATATTTT.

The V call is TRBV18, the J call TRBJ1-4, with D hard to call. In germline, CDR1 is KGHSH, CDR2 LQKENI. The length of the CDR3 is 16 residues. Trimming cost V 3 bases and J 0 bases, with 11 bases left between them. In DNA form, the CDR3 reads TGTGCCAGCTCACCCGGGCAGGAGTCAACTAATGAAAAACTGTTTTTT. This codes for CASSPGQESTNEKLFF.

The chain has TRBV7-6 and TRBJ2-7; TRBD2 matches at 13 bases. This CDR3 is built from 15 residues. Germline V lookup: CDR1 SGHVS, CDR2 FNYEAQ. J gave up 4 bases and V 5 bases, and 5 bases lay outside the gene matches. In nucleotides, the CDR3 is TGTGCCAGCAGCAGACTAGCGGGAGGCCCATACGAGCAGTACTTC. Translating gives CASSRLAGGPYEQYF.

V and J are TRBV5-1 and TRBJ2-5; no firm D call. Germline lookup yields CDR1 SGHRS and CDR2 YFSETQ. The CDR3 consists of 11 residues. V was pared by 4 bases and J by 5 bases, with 6 bases between. Here the CDR3 DNA reads TGCGCCAGCAGCCAGGTCGAGACCCAGTACTTC. It encodes CASSQVETQYF.

This chain uses TRBV19 with TRBJ2-7, with 11 nucleotides matching TRBD2. V lost 3 bases to trimming and J lost 0 bases; unmatched junction nucleotides: 7. Per germline, CDR1 LNHDA and CDR2 SQIVND (reference sequence). The length of the CDR3 is 17 residues. This CDR3 is CASSMASGRTLSYEQYF. Here the CDR3 DNA reads TGTGCCAGTAGTATGGCTAGCGGGAGGACCCTCTCCTACGAGCAGTACTTC. The variable domain in full, completed from reference TRBV19 and TRBJ2-7, reads DGGITQSPKYLFRKEGQNVTLSCEQNLNHDAMYWYRQDPGQGLRLIYYSQIVNDFQKGDIAEGYSVSREKKESFPLTVTSAQKNPTAFYLCASSMASGRTLSYEQYFGPGTRLTVT.

The count of this clone is one. The V and J genes are TRBV28 and TRBJ1-5; possibly TRBD1 for D (5 bases). Germline V gene sequence: CDR1 MDHEN, CDR2 SYDVKM. The CDR3 is made up of 15 amino acids. The V end was cut by 2 bases, the J end by 4 bases, with 12 bases between. The CDR3 nucleotides read TGTGCCAGCAGTTTACAGGGACTGGCGAATCAGCCCCAGCATTTT. Translated, it gives CASSLQGLANQPQHF.

The chain couples TRBV7-8 to TRBJ2-7; no definite D call. V was clipped by 0 bases and J by 12 bases, with 9 bases between them. The CDR3 sequence is 11 residues long. In germline, CDR1 is SGHVS, CDR2 FQNEAQ. The chain's CDR3 is CASSLAVEAYF. The CDR3 bases are TGTGCCAGCAGCTTAGCGGTCGAGGCGTACTTC.

This rearrangement joins TRBV6-4 to TRBJ2-1; 10 nucleotides agree with TRBD1. This CDR3 has 15 residues. Germline trimming cut 5 bases from V and 6 bases from J; bases unmatched to any gene: 7. In germline, CDR1 is MRHNA, CDR2 SNTAGT. CDR3 coding DNA: TGTGCCAGCAGTCCCGGGACAGGGGTTGTCAATGAGCAGTTCTTC. It is translated as CASSPGTGVVNEQFF.

V gene TRBV21-1 combines with J gene TRBJ2-3; TRBD1 is taken as the D call from the table, unchecked against the DNA. TRBV21-1 constitutes a pseudogene. This CDR3 has 17 residues. The CDR3 DNA reads as TGTGCCAGCAGCTACGGACAGGCCTCCCCGAGCACAGATACGCAGTATTTT. It encodes CASSYGQASPSTDTQYF.